One and the same sample provided the 9 T cell receptor beta chains below, sequenced in a study of long-term antiretroviral therapy in people with HIV. Samples were assayed with immunoSEQ v3.0 at survey level. TCRdb keeps only in-frame clones here, not all; method: immunoSEQ multiplex PCR. The data hold under 45,000 clones, with roughly 84% observed a single time. This specimen was unsorted PBMCs, taken about 2.7 years before starting antiretroviral therapy. These receptors originate from a woman in her 30s with HIV.

The chain carries TRBV7-8 and TRBJ1-6, with 7 bases matching TRBD1. Germline CDR1 and CDR2: SGHVS and FQNEAQ. The CDR3 length is 17 residues. J was trimmed by 0 bases and V by 4 bases; bases with no gene match: 6. Here the CDR3 reads CASSSRGGASYNSPLHF. For the CDR3, the DNA is TGTGCCAGCAGCTCCCGAGGGGGCGCCTCCTATAATTCACCCCTCCACTTT.

This sequence joins TRBV10-3 and TRBJ1-1; 10 positions agree with TRBD1. The V segment lost 7 bases and the J segment 1 base; nucleotides outside the gene matches: 9. Germline V gene lookup returns CDR1 ENHRY and CDR2 SYGVKD. The CDR3 loop spans 16 amino acids. DNA of the CDR3: TGTGCCATCACCCGGGACAGGGGAGTCGGGAACACTGAAGCTTTCTTT. This codes for CAITRDRGVGNTEAFF.

The chain has TRBV5-1 and TRBJ1-2; D ambiguous. V was trimmed by 0 bases and J by 13 bases, leaving 13 bases between them. The CDR3 is made up of 12 amino acids. Germline CDR1 reads SGHRS; CDR2 reads YFSETQ. CDR3 DNA: TGCGCCAGCAGCTTGGAGATTGGGGAGGGCACCTTC. It is translated as CASSLEIGEGTF.

The chain joins TRBV19 to TRBJ1-2, with D perhaps TRBD1 (5 bases). The CDR3 runs 14 residues. The V gene lost 7 bases and the J gene lost 4 bases, with 16 bases spanning the gap. The germline V gene has CDR1 LNHDA and CDR2 SQIVND (reference sequence). This CDR3 is CASTLGGVGYGYTF. In DNA, the CDR3 is TGTGCCAGTACCCTGGGAGGGGTGGGCTATGGCTACACCTTC.

V and J are TRBV7-3 and TRBJ1-1, with a possible D match to TRBD1 (5 bases). Trimming stripped 6 bases from V and 1 base from J, with 9 bases between. The CDR3 runs to 13 residues. Germline V gives CDR1 SGHTA, CDR2 FQGTGA. The CDR3 sequence: CASSWGGNTEAFF. Written as DNA, the CDR3 is TGTGCCAGCAGTTGGGGGGGGAACACTGAAGCTTTCTTT. The whole variable domain, filled in from reference TRBV7-3 and TRBJ1-1, reads GAGVSQTPSNKVTEKGKYVELRCDPISGHTALYWYRQSLGQGPEFLIYFQGTGAADDSGLPNDRFFAVRPEGSVSTLKIQRTERGDSAVYLCASSWGGNTEAFFGQGTRLTVV.

The gene calls are TRBV7-6 and TRBJ1-2; D gene unclear. Germline V gene sequence: CDR1 SGHVS, CDR2 FNYEAQ. Trimming took off 4 bases at V and 0 bases at J, with 9 bases between the two ends. The CDR3 covers 14 residues. CDR3 loop: CASSSFGPNYGYTF. The CDR3 DNA is TGTGCCAGCAGCTCCTTCGGACCTAACTATGGCTACACCTTC.

The J gene is TRBJ2-1, the V gene TRBV19; 10 bases agree with TRBD1. The CDR3 consists of 16 residues. V lost 1 base, J lost 5 bases, and 5 bases stayed unmatched. CDR1 and CDR2 (germline): LNHDA, SQIVND (reference sequence). The CDR3 coding sequence is TGTGCCAGTAGTATAGCGGGACAGGGGACAGACAATGAGCAGTTCTTC. Its protein is CASSIAGQGTDNEQFF.

This sequence joins TRBV7-2 and TRBJ2-2; D perhaps matches TRBD2 (5 bases). CDR3 size: 14 residues. V was trimmed by 1 base and J by 2 bases, leaving 5 bases between them. Looked up from germline, CDR1 is SGHTA and CDR2 is FQGNSA. The CDR3 is CASSLGTNTGELFF. CDR3 DNA: TGTGCCAGCAGCTTAGGGACTAACACCGGGGAGCTGTTTTTT.

This clone was detected only a few times. V and J are TRBV19 and TRBJ1-5, with unresolved D. The germline gives CDR1 LNHDA, CDR2 SQIVND (reference sequence). This CDR3 contains 14 residues. V lost 1 base, J lost 2 bases, and 6 bases lay in between. The DNA of the CDR3 is TGTGCCAGTAGTATAGTAATTGGCAATCAGCCCCAGCATTTT. Its protein product is CASSIVIGNQPQHF.